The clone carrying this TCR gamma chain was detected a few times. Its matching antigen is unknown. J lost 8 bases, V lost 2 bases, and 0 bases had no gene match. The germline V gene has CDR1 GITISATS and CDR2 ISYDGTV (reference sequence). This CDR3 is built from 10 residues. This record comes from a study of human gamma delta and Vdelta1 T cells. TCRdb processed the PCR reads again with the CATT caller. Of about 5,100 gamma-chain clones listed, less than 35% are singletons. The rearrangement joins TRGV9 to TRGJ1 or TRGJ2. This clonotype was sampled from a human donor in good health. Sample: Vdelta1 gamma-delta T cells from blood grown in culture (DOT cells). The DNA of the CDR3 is TGTGCCTTGTGGGAGGATAAGAAACTCTTT. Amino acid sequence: CALWEDKKLF.